This passage covers 15 T cell receptor beta chains from one sample sequenced in a study of blood T cell repertoires in COVID-19. The table came from immunoSEQ multiplex PCR; TCRdb's copy has only in-frame clones and leaves some out. The sample includes some 130,000 clones, around 88% of them seen just once. What was sequenced was peripheral blood. The receptors come from a man in his 60s with active or convalescent COVID-19.

The chain is built from TRBV28 and TRBJ1-3; D may be TRBD1 (6 bases). Trimming removed 5 bases at V and 4 bases at J, with 18 bases between. The CDR3 consists of 16 residues. Germline assignment: CDR1 MDHEN and CDR2 SYDVKM. This CDR3 is CASSPPQGSGGNTIYF. In nucleotides, the CDR3 is TGTGCCAGCAGTCCTCCCCAGGGGTCAGGGGGAAACACCATATATTTT.

For this clone: An end of the junction does not agree with germline; a read error may underlie this. V usage is TRBV4-3 and J usage is TRBJ1-2; the D gene is possibly TRBD1 (5 bases). Germline V gives CDR1 LGHNA, CDR2 YSLEER. CDR3 size: 12 residues. The CDR3 reads CASSQDYGTTLF. CDR3 DNA: TGCGCCAGCAGCCAAGACTACGGGACTACCCTCTTC.

The rearrangement joins TRBV28 to TRBJ1-1; 8 bases map to TRBD1. CDR3 length: 14 amino acids. The germline gives CDR1 MDHEN, CDR2 SYDVKM. Trimming took 1 base from V and 5 from J; bases not matched to a gene: 3. This CDR3 reads CASSLSGGWTEAFF. In DNA form, the CDR3 reads TGTGCCAGCAGTTTATCAGGGGGCTGGACTGAAGCTTTCTTT.

This clone has just a few counts. This chain joins TRBV9 and TRBJ2-7, with 7 nucleotides matching TRBD2. The CDR3 is 15 residues long. Per germline, CDR1 SGDLS and CDR2 YYNGEE. J gave up 0 bases and V 4 bases, and 7 bases lay outside the gene matches. In DNA form, the CDR3 reads TGTGCCAGCAGCCTTAGCGGGTTGAGCTCCTACGAGCAGTACTTC. Protein product: CASSLSGLSSYEQYF.

The rearrangement joins TRBV6-1 to TRBJ1-6; 7 bases are a match to TRBD1. The CDR3 extends over 19 amino acids. CDR1 and CDR2 from the germline V gene are MNHNS and SASEGT. V dropped 2 bases and J dropped 0; count of bases not matched to a gene: 10. The CDR3 sequence is CASSEHTHRGSSYNSPLHF. The CDR3, as DNA: TGTGCCAGCAGTGAACATACCCACAGGGGAAGCTCCTATAATTCACCCCTCCACTTT.

The chain links TRBV29-1 to TRBJ2-1, with 8 bases fitting TRBD2. Germline trimming cut 7 bases from V and 10 bases from J; bases unmatched to any gene: 15. This CDR3 comprises 14 residues. Germline-derived CDR1 and CDR2 are SQVTM and ANQGSEA. CDR3 nucleotide sequence: TGCAGCGCCCAACGGGAGGGGCTATCGGGAGAGCAGTTCTTC. Its protein product is CSAQREGLSGEQFF.

The V call is TRBV6-5, the J call TRBJ2-3, with 10 nucleotides matching TRBD1. This CDR3 comprises 15 residues. CDR1 and CDR2 from the germline V gene are MNHEY and SVGAGI. Trimming took 5 bases from V and 3 from J; bases not matched to a gene: 5. The CDR3 protein is CASSTPGQGTDTQYF. In DNA form, the CDR3 reads TGTGCCAGCAGTACACCGGGACAGGGGACAGATACGCAGTATTTT.

The chain joins TRBV30 to TRBJ2-3; 11 nucleotides match TRBD2. The CDR3 totals 15 residues. The V gene's germline CDR1 is GTSNPN and CDR2 SVGIG (reference sequence). The ends lost 1 base at V and 8 bases at J; junction bases unmatched: 8. The DNA of the CDR3 is TGTGCCTGGAGTGACGGTCTAGCGGGGGGAGGTACGCAGTATTTT. Protein sequence: CAWSDGLAGGGTQYF.

This clone showed up just a few times. The rearrangement joins TRBV28 to TRBJ2-7; tentatively, D is TRBD1 (6 bases). V was shortened by 5 bases and J by 0 bases, with 20 bases between the two germline ends. From germline, CDR1 is MDHEN and CDR2 SYDVKM. The CDR3 spans 17 residues. The CDR3 reads CASSPDRMGVSSYEQYF. CDR3 DNA: TGTGCCAGCAGTCCCGACAGGATGGGGGTAAGCTCCTACGAGCAGTACTTC. Using reference TRBV28 and TRBJ2-7 for the parts outside the CDR3, the full variable domain is DVKVTQSSRYLVKRTGEKVFLECVQDMDHENMFWYRQDPGLGLRLIYFSYDVKMKEKGDIPEGYSVSREKKERFSLILESASTNQTSMYLCASSPDRMGVSSYEQYFGPGTRLTVT.

V gene TRBV19 combines with J gene TRBJ1-5, with D perhaps TRBD1 (6 bases). The germline V gene has CDR1 LNHDA and CDR2 SQIVND (reference sequence). V lost 7 bases to trimming and J lost 0 bases, with 16 bases between them. The CDR3 spans 16 residues. The DNA of the CDR3 is TGTGCCAGTACCGCGTCTGGGGGCTATAGCAATCAGCCCCAGCATTTT. Amino acid sequence: CASTASGGYSNQPQHF.

The chain uses TRBV18 and TRBJ2-5; D might be TRBD1 (6 bases). CDR1 is KGHSH, CDR2 LQKENI, per germline. With 2 bases removed from V and 6 bases from J, the gap between germline ends came to 13 bases. CDR3 length: 14 amino acids. CDR3 loop: CASSPGGVIKTQYF. The DNA of the CDR3 is TGTGCCAGCTCACCAGGGGGCGTGATAAAGACCCAGTACTTC. The variable domain in full, completed from reference TRBV18 and TRBJ2-5, reads NAGVMQNPRHLVRRRGQEARLRCSPMKGHSHVYWYRQLPEEGLKFMVYLQKENIIDESGMPKERFSAEFPKEGPSILRIQQVVRGDSAAYFCASSPGGVIKTQYFGPGTRLLVL.

This CDR3 is CASSLRGPMNTEAFF. CDR3 sequence (DNA): TGTGCCAGCAGTCTCCGGGGTCCGATGAACACTGAAGCTTTCTTT. V gene TRBV28 combines with J gene TRBJ1-1; D is ambiguous. There are 15 residues in the CDR3. The ends were cut back, 5 bases at V and 0 bases at J, with 13 bases in the middle. Germline V lookup: CDR1 MDHEN, CDR2 SYDVKM.

The chain links TRBV10-3 to TRBJ2-7, with 8 bases lining up with TRBD2. The V gene's germline CDR1 is ENHRY and CDR2 SYGVKD. J gave up 0 bases and V 5 bases, and 6 bases lay outside the gene matches. The CDR3 sequence is 15 residues long. The CDR3 DNA sequence: TGTGCCATCAGTACTAGCGGAGCCAGCTCCTACGAGCAGTACTTC. Translation gives CAISTSGASSYEQYF.

CDR3: CASSFSLDEQFF. Written as DNA, the CDR3 is TGTGCCAGCAGCTTCTCCCTTGATGAGCAGTTCTTC. The genes are TRBV9 and TRBJ2-1; no definite D call. The CDR3 is made up of 12 amino acids. V was trimmed by 4 bases and J by 8 bases, leaving 10 bases between them. Germline assignment: CDR1 SGDLS and CDR2 YYNGEE.

The genes are TRBV11-3 and TRBJ1-1; the match to TRBD1 covers 9 bases. The CDR3 length is 15 residues. Germline V gives CDR1 SGHNT, CDR2 YENEEA. Trimming took 5 bases from V and 4 from J; bases not matched to a gene: 8. The CDR3 DNA reads TGTGCCAGCAGCCAAGGACAGGGGAGAAGCACTGAAGCTTTCTTT. Translating gives CASSQGQGRSTEAFF.